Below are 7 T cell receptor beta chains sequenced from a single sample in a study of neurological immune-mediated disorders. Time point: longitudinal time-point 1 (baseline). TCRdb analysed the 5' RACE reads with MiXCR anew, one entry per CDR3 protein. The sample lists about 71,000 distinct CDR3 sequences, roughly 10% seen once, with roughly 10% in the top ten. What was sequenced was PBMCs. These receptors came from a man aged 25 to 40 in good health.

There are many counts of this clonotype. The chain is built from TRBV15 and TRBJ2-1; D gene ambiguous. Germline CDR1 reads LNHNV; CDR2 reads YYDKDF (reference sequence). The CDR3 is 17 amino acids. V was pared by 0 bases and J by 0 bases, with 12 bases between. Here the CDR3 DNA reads TGTGCCACCAGCAGAGATCACCCCCTAAGCTCCTACAATGAGCAGTTCTTC. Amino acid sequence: CATSRDHPLSSYNEQFF.

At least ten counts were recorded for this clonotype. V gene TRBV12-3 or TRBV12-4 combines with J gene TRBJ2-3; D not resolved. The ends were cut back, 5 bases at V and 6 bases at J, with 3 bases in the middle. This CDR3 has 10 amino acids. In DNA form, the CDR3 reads TGTGCCAGCAGTGCGGATACGCAGTATTTT. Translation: CASSADTQYF.

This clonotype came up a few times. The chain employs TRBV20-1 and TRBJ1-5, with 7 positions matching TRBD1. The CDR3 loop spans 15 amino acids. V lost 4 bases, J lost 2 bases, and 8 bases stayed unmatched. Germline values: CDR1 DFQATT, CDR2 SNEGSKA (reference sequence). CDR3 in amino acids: CSAITGVGGNQPQHF. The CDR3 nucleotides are TGCAGTGCTATTACAGGGGTCGGGGGCAATCAGCCCCAGCATTTT.

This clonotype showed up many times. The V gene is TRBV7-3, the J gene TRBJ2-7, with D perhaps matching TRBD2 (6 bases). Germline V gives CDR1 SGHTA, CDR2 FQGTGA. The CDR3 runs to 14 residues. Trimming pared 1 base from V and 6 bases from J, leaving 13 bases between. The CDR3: CASSLNGGVGEQYF. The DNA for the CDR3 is TGTGCCAGCAGCTTAAACGGAGGGGTAGGCGAGCAGTACTTC.

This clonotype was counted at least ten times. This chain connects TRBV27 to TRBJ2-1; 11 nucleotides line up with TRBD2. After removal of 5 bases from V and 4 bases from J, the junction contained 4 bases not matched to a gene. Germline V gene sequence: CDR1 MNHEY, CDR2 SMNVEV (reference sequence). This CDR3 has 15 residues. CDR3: CASSAGTSGYNEQFF. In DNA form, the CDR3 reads TGTGCCAGCAGTGCCGGGACTAGCGGATACAATGAGCAGTTCTTC.

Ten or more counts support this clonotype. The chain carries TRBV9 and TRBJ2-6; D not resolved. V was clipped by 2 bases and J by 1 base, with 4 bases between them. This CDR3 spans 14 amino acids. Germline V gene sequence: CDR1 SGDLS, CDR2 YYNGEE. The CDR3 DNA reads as TGTGCCAGCAGCGTGGATTCTGGGGCCAACGTCCTGACTTTC. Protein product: CASSVDSGANVLTF. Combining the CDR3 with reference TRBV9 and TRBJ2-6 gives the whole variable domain DSGVTQTPKHLITATGQRVTLRCSPRSGDLSVYWYQQSLDQGLQFLIQYYNGEERAKGNILERFSAQQFPDLHSELNLSSLELGDSALYFCASSVDSGANVLTFGAGSRLTVL.

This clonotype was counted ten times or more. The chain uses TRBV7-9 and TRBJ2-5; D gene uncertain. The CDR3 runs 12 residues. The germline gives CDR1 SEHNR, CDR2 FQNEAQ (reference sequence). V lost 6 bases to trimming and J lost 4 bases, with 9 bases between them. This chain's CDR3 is CASRGDGETQYF. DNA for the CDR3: TGTGCCAGCAGGGGCGACGGAGAGACCCAGTACTTC.